This entry concerns a single T cell receptor beta chain. The data were obtained in a study of blood T cell repertoires in COVID-19. Study as a whole: Material from acute and convalescent COVID-19 was sourced from the United States, Italy and Spain. T cells, B-cell-depleted T cells, or PBMCs supplied cDNA or gDNA.

The V and J ends lost 3 bases and 7 bases, in that order; junction bases with no gene match: 9. This CDR3 has 15 residues. Germline values: CDR1 LNHDA, CDR2 SQIVND (reference sequence). Methods used by the authors: Scientists estimated how many nucleated cells there were by amplifying reference gene primers. TCRdb's table, derived via immunoSEQ multiplex PCR, lists solely in-frame clones and lacks some. The DNA gave D and trimming, while V, J and clone size come from that table. The profile covers about 360,000 clones, with roughly 86% appearing a single time and about 2.9% taken by the ten largest. The clonotype comes from a human donor in a cohort sampled during active COVID-19. The sequenced sample was peripheral blood. The V call is TRBV19, the J call TRBJ1-5; the match to TRBD1 covers 7 bases. CDR3 DNA: TGTGCCAGTAGTATTCGCAGGGGGAGAACGCAGCCCCAGCATTTT. It encodes CASSIRRGRTQPQHF.